The clone carrying this TCR beta chain came up once. Antigen unknown. The data were obtained in a study of Graves' ophthalmopathy and Graves' hyperthyroidism. Amplification from RNA transcripts yielded the TCR beta CDR3 regions. The workflow started with a first-round RT-PCR run with HTBI primers and then moved on to a second-round multiplex PCR. MiXCR, run by TCRdb on the multiplex PCR reads, gives a single entry per CDR3 protein. The repertoire has about 740,000 distinct CDR3 sequences, roughly 40% of them found once; the top ten carry 40% to 45%. The study's findings and limits: The model predicted ophthalmopathy progression with around 69% sensitivity and approximately 72% specificity.

Trimming left V 6 bases short and J 4 bases short, with 10 bases between. This CDR3 spans 12 amino acids. Germline CDR1 and CDR2: DFQATT and SNEGSKA (reference sequence). Researchers turned away patients with other autoimmune diseases, uncontrolled infections, pregnancy or lactation. The receptor was derived from an adult man with Graves' ophthalmopathy. The rearrangement links TRBV20-1 to TRBJ1-3; tentative D call: TRBD1 (6 bases). The sequencing sample was made of peripheral blood. The CDR3 protein is CSADGQGNTIYF. The CDR3, as DNA: TGCAGTGCCGACGGACAGGGAAACACCATATATTTT.